This T cell receptor beta chain was recovered during a study of shared clonotypes between healthy human individuals. Overall study results and limits: Larger estimated richness was generally recorded for naive subsets relative to memory subsets.

Sequenced by immunoSEQ multiplex PCR; TCRdb stores in-frame clones only, minus some. The profile shows approximately 590,000 clones, around 95% of them singletons. The length of the CDR3 is 14 residues. Per the germline V gene, CDR1 is SNHLY and CDR2 is FYNNEI. As for this clone: The antigen remains undetermined.

CD45RO-negative cells were positively selected for CCR7, leaving out terminally differentiated effector memory CD45RA+ cells. The chain recombines TRBV2 with TRBJ2-5, with D tentatively TRBD1 (6 bases). Gene TRBJ2-7 matches the end of the DNA better, so the J call may be wrong. This clonotype originated in a woman aged 25 to 45 in good health. The sequencing sample was made of naive CD8+ T cells sorted from blood. CDR3 in DNA: TGTGCCAGCAGCGACAGGTCTTCAACCTACGAGCAGTACTTC. Amino acid sequence: CASSDRSSTYEQYF.